This T cell receptor (beta chain) originates from a study of cytomegalovirus exposure and HLA in healthy donors. About this clone itself: Its specificity is not known.

Findings and limits, study-wide: In a later analysis, specific HLA alleles were associated with 15,000 to 20,000 TCR beta sequences at a 0.05 false discovery rate. Reports indicate that TCR beta sequences accurately predicted the HLA-A and HLA-B alleles of most subjects.

The PCR was carried out with 60 Vbeta primers and 13 Jbeta primers. Method: immunoSEQ multiplex PCR; TCRdb's copy keeps in-frame clones and lacks some. The repertoire consists of 150,000 to 200,000 clones, with 80% occurring once and the leading ten covering 0.65%. Trimming removed 7 bases from V and 0 bases from J, with 16 bases in between. This CDR3 region has 15 residues. Looked up from germline, CDR1 is SGHDT and CDR2 is YYEEEE. The chain employs TRBV5-6 and TRBJ1-2; possibly TRBD1 for D (5 bases). The source of this sequence is a boy aged 5-17 years in good health and CMV-seronegative. The sample comprised PBMCs. DNA of the CDR3: TGTGCCAGCCGAGAAACCAGGGTGACTAACTATGGCTACACCTTC. This codes for CASRETRVTNYGYTF.